This T cell receptor beta chain was captured by sequencing in a study of beta chain features in type 1 diabetes. At the level of the study: The study found patients and healthy donors alike in age, gender and cell yields. Study-wide results and caveats: Type 1 diabetes patients showed a moderate but significant shortening of TCRB CDR3s in all four CD4+ subsets.

Investigators reverse transcribed all isolated RNA, so they sequenced expressed TCRB transcripts. Regulatory, naive and central memory T cell samples averaged approximately 3.9 million reads. Using immunoSEQ multiplex PCR, the repertoire was profiled, and TCRdb retains in-frame clones only, with some absent. The sample consists of 850,000 to 900,000 clones, 15% to 20% of them appearing once. Germline assignment: CDR1 LNHNV and CDR2 YYDKDF (reference sequence). V gave up 1 base and J gave up 8 bases; unmatched junction bases: 4. The length of the CDR3 is 13 residues. This clone appeared a few times. Antigen unknown.

The source of this sequence is a woman between 18 and 29 years old in good health. The V gene is TRBV15, the J gene TRBJ1-2; TRBD1 aligns across 7 bases. Source material: naive CD4+ T cells from blood. The CDR3, as DNA: TGTGCCACCAGCAGAGGAGGGACAGACGGCTACACCTTC. Its protein is CATSRGGTDGYTF.